This T cell receptor beta chain was identified during a study of CD4 and CD8 cells across lung adenocarcinoma regions. Germline CDR1 is ENHRY and CDR2 is SYGVKD. This CDR3 has 14 residues. TCRdb reprocessed the PCR reads with MiXCR, giving one entry per CDR3 protein. This table has 7,500 or so distinct CDR3 sequences, approximately 50% appearing once. The patients had localized lung adenocarcinoma, a non-small cell subtype. The sequence was obtained from a male donor with lung adenocarcinoma. The CD4 and CD8 labels of this study may be unreliable. The sequenced sample was CD8+ T cells from the center of a lung tumor. This chain uses TRBV10-3 with TRBJ2-5; no clear D. DNA of the CDR3: TGTGCGGGCCTCGTAGCCCGTGACCAAGAGACCCAGTACTTC. It yields the protein CAGLVARDQETQYF.